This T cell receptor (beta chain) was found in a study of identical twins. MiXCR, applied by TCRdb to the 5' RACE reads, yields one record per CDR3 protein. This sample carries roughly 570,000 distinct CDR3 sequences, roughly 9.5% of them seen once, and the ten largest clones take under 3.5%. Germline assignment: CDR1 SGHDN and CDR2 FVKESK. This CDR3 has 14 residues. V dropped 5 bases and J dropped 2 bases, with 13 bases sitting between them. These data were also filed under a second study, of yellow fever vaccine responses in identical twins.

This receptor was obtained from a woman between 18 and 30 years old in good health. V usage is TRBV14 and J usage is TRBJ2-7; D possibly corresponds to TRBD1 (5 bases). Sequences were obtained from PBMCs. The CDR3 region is CASSDNRRTYEQYF. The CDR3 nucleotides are TGTGCCAGCAGCGATAACAGGCGTACCTACGAGCAGTACTTC.